This TCR beta chain is drawn from a study of T cell changes during pregnancy in multiple sclerosis. Data came from immunoSEQ multiplex PCR; TCRdb stores just in-frame clones and leaves some out. The sample has 85,000 to 90,000 clones; about 93% are singletons. The CDR3 runs to 15 residues. V lost 8 bases, J lost 6 bases, and 19 bases lay in between. The germline gives CDR1 SGHAT, CDR2 FQNNGV. The material sequenced was peripheral blood, taken after pregnancy. The chain recombines TRBV11-2 with TRBJ1-4; no clear D. This receptor was obtained from a female donor in good health, enrolled as a control in a pregnancy study. This chain's CDR3 is CASQRHLYSDEKLFF. In DNA form, the CDR3 reads TGTGCCAGCCAAAGACATTTATATAGCGATGAAAAACTGTTTTTT.